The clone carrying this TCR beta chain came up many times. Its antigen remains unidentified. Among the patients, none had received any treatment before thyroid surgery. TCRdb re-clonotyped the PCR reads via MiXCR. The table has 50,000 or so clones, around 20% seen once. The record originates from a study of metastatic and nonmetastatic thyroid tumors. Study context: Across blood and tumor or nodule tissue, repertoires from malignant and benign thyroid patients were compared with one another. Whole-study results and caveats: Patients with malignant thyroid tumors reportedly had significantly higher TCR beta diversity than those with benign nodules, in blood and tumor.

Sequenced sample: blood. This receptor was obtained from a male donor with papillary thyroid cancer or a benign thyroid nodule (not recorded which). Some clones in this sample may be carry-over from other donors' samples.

The CDR3, as DNA: TGTGCCAGCAGTGAAGCCTTTGTTACAAGCTTAGCCAAAAACATTCAGTACTTC. As protein: CASSEAFVTSLAKNIQYF. This chain joins TRBV2 and TRBJ2-4; no clear D. V lost 0 bases, J lost 0 bases, and 15 bases lay in between. The V gene's germline CDR1 is SNHLY and CDR2 FYNNEI. The CDR3 covers 18 residues.